This note documents a single TCR beta chain sequence. CDR1 and CDR2 from the germline V gene are MNHEY and SVGAGI. The CDR3 totals 15 residues. Trimming removed 2 bases from V and 7 bases from J; junction bases left unmatched: 5. This entry comes from a study of T cell clones after liver transplantation. Study details: A pre-transplant mixed lymphocyte reaction with TCRbeta sequencing defined graft-donor-reactive clones followed in post-transplant blood.

Profiling relied on immunoSEQ multiplex PCR, and the TCRdb table lists in-frame clones only, not all of them. The table lists some 57,000 clones, 60% to 80% of them singletons, with 8% to 10% in the top ten. The material sequenced was CD4+ T cells from blood, taken at the 22-month timepoint. The origin of this receptor is a human patient who received a liver transplant. Part of the T cells may come from the graft donor. The chain joins TRBV6-5 to TRBJ2-1; 10 nucleotides line up with TRBD1. In DNA form, the CDR3 reads TGTGCCAGCAGTTACGGGACAGGGGCGCAGAATGAGCAGTTCTTC. The encoded protein is CASSYGTGAQNEQFF.